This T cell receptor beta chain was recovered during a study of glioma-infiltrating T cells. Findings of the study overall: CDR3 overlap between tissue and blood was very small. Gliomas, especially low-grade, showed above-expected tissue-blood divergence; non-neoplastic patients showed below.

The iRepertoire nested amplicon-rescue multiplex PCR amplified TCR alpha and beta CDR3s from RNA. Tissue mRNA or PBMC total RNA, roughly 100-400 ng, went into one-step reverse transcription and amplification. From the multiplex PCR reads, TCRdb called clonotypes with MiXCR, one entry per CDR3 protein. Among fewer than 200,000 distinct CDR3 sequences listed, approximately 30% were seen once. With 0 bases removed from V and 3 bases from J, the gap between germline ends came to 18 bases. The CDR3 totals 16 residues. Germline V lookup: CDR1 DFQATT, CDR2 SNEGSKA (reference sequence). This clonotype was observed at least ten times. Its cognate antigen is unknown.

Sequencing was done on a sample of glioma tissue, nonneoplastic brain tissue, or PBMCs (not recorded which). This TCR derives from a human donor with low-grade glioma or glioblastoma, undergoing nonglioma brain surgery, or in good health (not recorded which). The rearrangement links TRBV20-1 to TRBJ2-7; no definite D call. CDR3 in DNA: TGCAGTGCTAGAGATCGAAATAGCACCTTCGTCTACGAGCAGTACTTC. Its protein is CSARDRNSTFVYEQYF.